This T cell receptor beta chain originates from a study of cytomegalovirus exposure and HLA in healthy donors. Both 60 Vbeta primers and 13 Jbeta primers went into the PCR. Measured with immunoSEQ multiplex PCR; TCRdb has only the in-frame clones, and not every one. The table records around 190,000 clones, 65% to 85% of them present only once. Study-wide findings and caveats: The likely origin of a cluster of highly shared sequence variants was a sequencing artifact.

The CDR3 totals 14 residues. Trimming left V 6 bases short and J 0 bases short, with 8 bases between. CDR1 is MNHNS, CDR2 SASEGT, per germline. This clone is a singleton in its sample. What it recognizes is unknown. The TCR was taken from a woman aged 18-29 years in good health and CMV-seronegative. The chain joins TRBV6-1 to TRBJ2-2; the D is unclear. The sequencing sample was made of PBMCs. The DNA for the CDR3 is TGTGCCAGCAGGCAAGAGCCGAACACCGGGGAGCTGTTTTTT. Translating gives CASRQEPNTGELFF.